The clone carrying this T cell receptor beta chain was detected a few times. This sample is part of a study of T-cell reconstitution after alpha-beta-depleted transplantation in children. This CDR3 is built from 14 residues. The V segment lost 3 bases and the J segment 3 bases; nucleotides outside the gene matches: 4. The V gene's germline CDR1 is SSHAT and CDR2 FNYEAQ (reference sequence). It was with unique molecular identifiers that the TCRbeta library was prepared. Using its own MiXCR run on the PCR reads, TCRdb lists one record per CDR3 protein. The table has around 800,000 distinct CDR3 sequences, roughly 15% seen once.

The V gene is TRBV7-7, the J gene TRBJ2-5; 7 bases align to TRBD2. The TCR was taken from a male patient between 5 and 17 years old who had a stem cell transplant for acute lymphoblastic leukemia, so the T cells may come from the graft donor. This sample comprised PBMCs, mostly from graft donor cells, obtained 360 days after TCRalphabeta/CD19-depleted stem cell transplant. The chain's CDR3 is CASSLTSWEETQYF. The CDR3 DNA is TGTGCCAGCAGCTTGACTAGCTGGGAAGAGACCCAGTACTTC.